This TCR beta chain comes out of a study of shared clonotypes between healthy human individuals. Of note for this clone: Its specificity is not known.

Study-wide results and caveats: Only blood was sampled; tissue repertoires likely differ. Sharing of clonotypes among donors was expected to vary with sequencing depth.

Clones were sequenced by immunoSEQ multiplex PCR, and TCRdb holds only the in-frame ones, with some missing. In the table there are millions of clones, roughly 93% of which are singletons. The source material was naive CD4+ T cells from PBMCs. Regarding subset: CD45RA+ positively selected. The sequence derives from a man between 18 and 35 years old in good health. Some clones in this sample may be carry-over from other donors' samples.

The DNA of the CDR3 is TGTGCCAGCAGCCTGGCGGTTGGGGACTATGGCTACACCTTC. As protein: CASSLAVGDYGYTF. The rearrangement joins TRBV5-5 to TRBJ1-2; D remains unclear. The CDR3 runs 14 residues. The germline V and J ends were trimmed by 4 bases and 3 bases, with 13 bases remaining between them. CDR1 and CDR2 (germline): SGHKS, YYEKEE (reference sequence).